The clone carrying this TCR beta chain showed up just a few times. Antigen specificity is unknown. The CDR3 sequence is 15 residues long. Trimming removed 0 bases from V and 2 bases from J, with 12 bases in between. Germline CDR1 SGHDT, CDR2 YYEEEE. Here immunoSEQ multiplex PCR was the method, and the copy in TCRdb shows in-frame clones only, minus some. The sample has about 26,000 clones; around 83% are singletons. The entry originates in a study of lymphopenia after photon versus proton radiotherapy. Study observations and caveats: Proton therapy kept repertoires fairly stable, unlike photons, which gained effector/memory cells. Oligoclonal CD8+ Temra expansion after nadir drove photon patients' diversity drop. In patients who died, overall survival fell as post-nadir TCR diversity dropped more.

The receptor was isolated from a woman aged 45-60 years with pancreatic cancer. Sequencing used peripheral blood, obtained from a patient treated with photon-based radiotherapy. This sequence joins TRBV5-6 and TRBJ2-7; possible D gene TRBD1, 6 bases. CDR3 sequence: CASSLVQGMAYEQYF. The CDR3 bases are TGTGCCAGCAGCTTGGTTCAGGGGATGGCCTACGAGCAGTACTTC.